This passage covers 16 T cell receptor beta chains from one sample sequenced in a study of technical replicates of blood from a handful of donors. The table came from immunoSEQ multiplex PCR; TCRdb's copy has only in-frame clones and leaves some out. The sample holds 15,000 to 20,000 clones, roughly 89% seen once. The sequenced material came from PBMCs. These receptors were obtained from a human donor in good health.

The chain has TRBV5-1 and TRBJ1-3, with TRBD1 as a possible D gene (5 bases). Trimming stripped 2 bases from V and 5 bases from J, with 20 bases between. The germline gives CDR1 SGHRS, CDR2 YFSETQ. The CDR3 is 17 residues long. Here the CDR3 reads CASSFESGPSRRNTIYF. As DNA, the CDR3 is TGCGCCAGCAGCTTCGAGTCAGGGCCCTCCCGAAGAAACACCATATATTTT.

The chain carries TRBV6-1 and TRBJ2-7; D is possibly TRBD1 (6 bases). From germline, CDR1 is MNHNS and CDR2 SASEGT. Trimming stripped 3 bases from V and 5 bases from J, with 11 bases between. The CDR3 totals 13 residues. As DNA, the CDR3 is TGTGCCAGCAGTGACCAACAGGGTAACGAGCAGTACTTC. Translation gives CASSDQQGNEQYF.

CDR3 loop: CASRRAGGSTDTQYF. CDR3 sequence (DNA): TGTGCCAGTCGAAGGGCGGGAGGGAGCACAGATACGCAGTATTTT. The chain has TRBV6-1 and TRBJ2-3; the match to TRBD2 covers 9 bases. J was trimmed by 0 bases and V by 9 bases; bases with no gene match: 7. Germline-derived CDR1 and CDR2 are MNHNS and SASEGT. CDR3 length: 15 amino acids.

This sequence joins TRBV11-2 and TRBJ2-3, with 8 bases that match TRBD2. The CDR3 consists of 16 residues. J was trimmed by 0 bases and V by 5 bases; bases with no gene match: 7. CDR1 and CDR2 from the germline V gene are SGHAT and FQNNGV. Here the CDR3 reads CASSGGLVGSTDTQYF. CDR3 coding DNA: TGTGCCAGCAGCGGGGGACTAGTGGGTAGCACAGATACGCAGTATTTT.

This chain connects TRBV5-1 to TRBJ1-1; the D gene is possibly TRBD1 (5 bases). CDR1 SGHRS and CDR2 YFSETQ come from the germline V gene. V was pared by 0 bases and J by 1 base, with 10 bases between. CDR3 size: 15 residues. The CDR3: CASSLVSGGNTEAFF. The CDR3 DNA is TGCGCCAGCAGCTTGGTGTCCGGGGGGAACACTGAAGCTTTCTTT.

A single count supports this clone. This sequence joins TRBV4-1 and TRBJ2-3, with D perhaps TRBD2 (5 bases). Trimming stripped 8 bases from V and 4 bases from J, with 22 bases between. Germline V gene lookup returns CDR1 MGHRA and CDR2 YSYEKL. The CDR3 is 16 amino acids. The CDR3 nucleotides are TGCGCCAGCCGCACCATTGCGGGCCAAGCCCCAGATACGCAGTATTTT. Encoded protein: CASRTIAGQAPDTQYF.

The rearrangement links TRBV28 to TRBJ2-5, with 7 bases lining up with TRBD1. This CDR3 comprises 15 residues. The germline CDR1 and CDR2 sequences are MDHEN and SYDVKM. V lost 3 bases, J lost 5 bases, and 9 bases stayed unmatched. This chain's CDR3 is CASSFVRAGGETQYF. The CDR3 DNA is TGTGCCAGCAGTTTTGTTAGGGCAGGGGGTGAGACCCAGTACTTC.

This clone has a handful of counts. CDR3 amino acids: CASSESKAAAGVITF. The CDR3 DNA follows: TGCGCCAGCAGTGAGTCTAAGGCGGCTGCGGGGGTTATCACCTTC. The rearrangement links TRBV10-1 to TRBJ1-2; D is perhaps TRBD1 (5 bases). V was clipped by 0 bases and J by 13 bases, with 21 bases between them. CDR3 size: 15 residues. From germline, CDR1 is WNHNN and CDR2 SYGVQD (reference sequence).

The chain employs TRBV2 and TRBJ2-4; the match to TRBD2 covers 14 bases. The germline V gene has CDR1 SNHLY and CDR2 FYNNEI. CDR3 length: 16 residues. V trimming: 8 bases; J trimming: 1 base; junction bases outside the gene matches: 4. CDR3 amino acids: CASGLAGGFAKNIQYF. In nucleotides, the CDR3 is TGTGCCAGCGGACTAGCGGGAGGATTCGCCAAAAACATTCAGTACTTC.

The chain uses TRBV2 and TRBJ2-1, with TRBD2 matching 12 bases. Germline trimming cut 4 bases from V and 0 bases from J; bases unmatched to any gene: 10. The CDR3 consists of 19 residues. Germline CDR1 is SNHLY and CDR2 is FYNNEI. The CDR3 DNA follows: TGTGCCAGCAGTGTCCCTCTAGCGGGAGGGGGAGACTCCTACAATGAGCAGTTCTTC. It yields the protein CASSVPLAGGGDSYNEQFF.

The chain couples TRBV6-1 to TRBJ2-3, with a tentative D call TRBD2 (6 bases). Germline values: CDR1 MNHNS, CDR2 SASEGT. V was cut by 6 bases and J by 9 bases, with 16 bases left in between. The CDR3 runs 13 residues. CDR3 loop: CASRSRGEPTQYF. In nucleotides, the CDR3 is TGTGCCAGCAGGAGCCGCGGGGAGCCGACGCAGTATTTT.

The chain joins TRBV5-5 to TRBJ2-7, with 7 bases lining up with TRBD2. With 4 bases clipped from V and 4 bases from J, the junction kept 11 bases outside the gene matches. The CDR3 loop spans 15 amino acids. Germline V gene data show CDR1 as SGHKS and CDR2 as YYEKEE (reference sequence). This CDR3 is CASSLAGDGSYEQYF. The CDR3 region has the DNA TGTGCCAGCAGCCTTGCGGGAGATGGTTCTTACGAGCAGTACTTC. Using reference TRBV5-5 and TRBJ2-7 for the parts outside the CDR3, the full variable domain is DAGVTQSPTHLIKTRGQQVTLRCSPISGHKSVSWYQQVLGQGPQFIFQYYEKEERGRGNFPDRFSARQFPNYSSELNVNALLLGDSALYLCASSLAGDGSYEQYFGPGTRLTVT.

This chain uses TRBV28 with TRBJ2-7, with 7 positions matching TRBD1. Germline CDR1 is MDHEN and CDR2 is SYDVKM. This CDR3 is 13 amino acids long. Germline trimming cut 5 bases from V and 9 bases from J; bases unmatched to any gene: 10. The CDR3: CASSKGDSVPQYF. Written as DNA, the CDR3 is TGTGCCAGCAGTAAGGGGGACAGTGTTCCGCAGTACTTC.

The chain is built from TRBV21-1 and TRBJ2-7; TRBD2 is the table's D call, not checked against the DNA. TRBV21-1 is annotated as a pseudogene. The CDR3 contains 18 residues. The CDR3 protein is CASSKEGLAGGPRHEQYF. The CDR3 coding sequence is TGTGCCAGCAGCAAAGAAGGGCTAGCGGGAGGGCCTAGACACGAGCAGTACTTC.

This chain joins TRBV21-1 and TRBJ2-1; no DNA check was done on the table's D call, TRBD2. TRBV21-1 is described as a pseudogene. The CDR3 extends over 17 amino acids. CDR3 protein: CASSNATLAGRTHEQFF. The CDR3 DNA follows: TGTGCCAGCAGCAACGCTACACTAGCGGGGAGGACCCATGAGCAGTTCTTC.

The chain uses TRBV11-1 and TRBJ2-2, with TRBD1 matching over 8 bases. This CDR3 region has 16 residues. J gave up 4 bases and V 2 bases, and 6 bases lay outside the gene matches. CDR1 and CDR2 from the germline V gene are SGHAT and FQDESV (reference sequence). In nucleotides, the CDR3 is TGTGCCAGCAGCTTAATGTCTGGACAGGGCACCGGGGAGCTGTTTTTT. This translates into CASSLMSGQGTGELFF.